One and the same sample provided the 8 T cell receptor beta chains below, sequenced in a study of T cells in Graves' hyperthyroidism and ophthalmopathy. Using RNA transcripts as the source, TCR beta CDR3 regions were amplified. An initial round of RT-PCR targeting the TCR CDR3 relied on the HTBI primer set. TCRdb re-analysed the multiplex PCR reads in MiXCR, keeping a single row per CDR3 protein. The table shows around 560,000 distinct CDR3 sequences, with about a sixth occurring only once. Material for sequencing was blood. All receptors come from a woman in her late teens or twenties with Graves' hyperthyroidism.

V gene TRBV14 combines with J gene TRBJ2-2; 9 nucleotides match TRBD1. V was clipped by 3 bases and J by 2 bases; unmatched bases: 7. CDR3 size: 17 residues. CDR1 and CDR2 from the germline V gene are SGHDN and FVKESK. The CDR3 protein is CASSHLLGQGNTGELFF. For the CDR3, the DNA is TGTGCCAGCAGCCATTTGTTGGGACAGGGTAACACCGGGGAGCTGTTTTTT. The variable domain in full, completed from reference TRBV14 and TRBJ2-2, reads EAGVTQFPSHSVIEKGQTVTLRCDPISGHDNLYWYRRVMGKEIKFLLHFVKESKQDESGMPNNRFLAERTGGTYSTLKVQPAELEDSGVYFCASSHLLGQGNTGELFFGEGSRLTVL.

This clonotype was seen more than once but under ten times. The chain couples TRBV19 to TRBJ2-7; 9 nucleotides agree with TRBD1. Losses at the gene ends were 1 base for V and 3 bases for J; bases not matched to a gene: 4. The CDR3 is made up of 15 amino acids. CDR1 and CDR2 (germline): LNHDA, SQIVND (reference sequence). This chain's CDR3 is CASSIVMDRGYEQYF. In DNA form, the CDR3 reads TGTGCCAGTAGTATAGTTATGGACAGGGGCTACGAGCAGTACTTC.

In its sample, this clonotype was seen a few times. The chain recombines TRBV6-1 with TRBJ2-1, with 7 nucleotides matching TRBD2. The ends lost 4 bases at V and 3 bases at J; junction bases unmatched: 6. Germline V CDR1 and CDR2: MNHNS, SASEGT. The CDR3 consists of 15 residues. In DNA, the CDR3 is TGTGCCAGCAGTGGGGGGGAGCGGGACTACAATGAGCAGTTCTTC. It yields the protein CASSGGERDYNEQFF.

This clonotype occurred many times. The chain uses TRBV11-2 and TRBJ2-5; D perhaps matches TRBD2 (6 bases). V was shortened by 1 base and J by 5 bases, with 17 bases between the two germline ends. Per germline, CDR1 SGHAT and CDR2 FQNNGV. This CDR3 is built from 16 residues. The CDR3, as DNA: TGTGCCAGCAGCTTAGGGCTAGCCGGGAGTATGGAGACCCAGTACTTC. Protein sequence: CASSLGLAGSMETQYF.

This clonotype was observed many times. The genes are TRBV19 and TRBJ1-2; possible D gene TRBD1, 5 bases. There are 18 residues in the CDR3. V was trimmed by 3 bases and J by 0 bases, leaving 20 bases between them. CDR1 is LNHDA and CDR2 is SQIVND in the germline V gene (reference sequence). The DNA for the CDR3 is TGTGCCAGTAGTATCCCACAGGTACTGGGAGGAGCTAACTATGGCTACACCTTC. It is translated as CASSIPQVLGGANYGYTF.

This clonotype was observed at least ten times. This chain links TRBV5-6 with TRBJ1-2; 7 positions agree with TRBD1. The germline gives CDR1 SGHDT, CDR2 YYEEEE. Germline trimming cut 4 bases from V and 3 bases from J; bases unmatched to any gene: 12. The CDR3 length is 16 residues. CDR3 sequence reads: CASSRTGQEYHYGYTF. The DNA of the CDR3 is TGTGCCAGCAGCCGAACCGGACAGGAATATCACTATGGCTACACCTTC.

The sample holds many counts of this clonotype. The V call is TRBV28, the J call TRBJ2-3, with 11 bases matching TRBD1. The germline V gene has CDR1 MDHEN and CDR2 SYDVKM. The V gene end was trimmed by 5 bases and the J gene end by 4 bases; junction bases not matched to a gene: 8. The CDR3 spans 16 residues. The CDR3 DNA follows: TGTGCCAGCAGTACCTCGGCGGGACAGGGGGCAGATACGCAGTATTTT. Protein product: CASSTSAGQGADTQYF.

This clonotype was seen ten or more times. The J gene is TRBJ2-5, the V gene TRBV18, with 9 positions matching TRBD1. This CDR3 spans 15 amino acids. Germline V gives CDR1 KGHSH, CDR2 LQKENI. Trimming cost V 4 bases and J 4 bases; bases outside gene matches: 7. CDR3 region: CASSLQGAKGETQYF. The CDR3 DNA is TGTGCCAGCTCACTACAGGGGGCGAAGGGAGAGACCCAGTACTTC.